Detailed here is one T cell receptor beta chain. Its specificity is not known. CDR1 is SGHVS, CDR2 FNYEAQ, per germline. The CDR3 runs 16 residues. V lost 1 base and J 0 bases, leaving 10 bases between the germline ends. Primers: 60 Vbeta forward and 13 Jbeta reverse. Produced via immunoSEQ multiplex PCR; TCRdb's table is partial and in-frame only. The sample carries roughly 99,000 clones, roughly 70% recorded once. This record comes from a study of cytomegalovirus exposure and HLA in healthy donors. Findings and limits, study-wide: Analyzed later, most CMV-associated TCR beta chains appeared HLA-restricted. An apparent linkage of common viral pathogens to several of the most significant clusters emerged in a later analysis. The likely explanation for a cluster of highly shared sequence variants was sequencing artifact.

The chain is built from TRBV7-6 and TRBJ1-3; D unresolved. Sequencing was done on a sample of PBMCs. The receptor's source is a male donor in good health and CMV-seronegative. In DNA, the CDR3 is TGTGCCAGCAGCTTAGTCCAGGACTACTCTGGAAACACCATATATTTT. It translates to CASSLVQDYSGNTIYF.